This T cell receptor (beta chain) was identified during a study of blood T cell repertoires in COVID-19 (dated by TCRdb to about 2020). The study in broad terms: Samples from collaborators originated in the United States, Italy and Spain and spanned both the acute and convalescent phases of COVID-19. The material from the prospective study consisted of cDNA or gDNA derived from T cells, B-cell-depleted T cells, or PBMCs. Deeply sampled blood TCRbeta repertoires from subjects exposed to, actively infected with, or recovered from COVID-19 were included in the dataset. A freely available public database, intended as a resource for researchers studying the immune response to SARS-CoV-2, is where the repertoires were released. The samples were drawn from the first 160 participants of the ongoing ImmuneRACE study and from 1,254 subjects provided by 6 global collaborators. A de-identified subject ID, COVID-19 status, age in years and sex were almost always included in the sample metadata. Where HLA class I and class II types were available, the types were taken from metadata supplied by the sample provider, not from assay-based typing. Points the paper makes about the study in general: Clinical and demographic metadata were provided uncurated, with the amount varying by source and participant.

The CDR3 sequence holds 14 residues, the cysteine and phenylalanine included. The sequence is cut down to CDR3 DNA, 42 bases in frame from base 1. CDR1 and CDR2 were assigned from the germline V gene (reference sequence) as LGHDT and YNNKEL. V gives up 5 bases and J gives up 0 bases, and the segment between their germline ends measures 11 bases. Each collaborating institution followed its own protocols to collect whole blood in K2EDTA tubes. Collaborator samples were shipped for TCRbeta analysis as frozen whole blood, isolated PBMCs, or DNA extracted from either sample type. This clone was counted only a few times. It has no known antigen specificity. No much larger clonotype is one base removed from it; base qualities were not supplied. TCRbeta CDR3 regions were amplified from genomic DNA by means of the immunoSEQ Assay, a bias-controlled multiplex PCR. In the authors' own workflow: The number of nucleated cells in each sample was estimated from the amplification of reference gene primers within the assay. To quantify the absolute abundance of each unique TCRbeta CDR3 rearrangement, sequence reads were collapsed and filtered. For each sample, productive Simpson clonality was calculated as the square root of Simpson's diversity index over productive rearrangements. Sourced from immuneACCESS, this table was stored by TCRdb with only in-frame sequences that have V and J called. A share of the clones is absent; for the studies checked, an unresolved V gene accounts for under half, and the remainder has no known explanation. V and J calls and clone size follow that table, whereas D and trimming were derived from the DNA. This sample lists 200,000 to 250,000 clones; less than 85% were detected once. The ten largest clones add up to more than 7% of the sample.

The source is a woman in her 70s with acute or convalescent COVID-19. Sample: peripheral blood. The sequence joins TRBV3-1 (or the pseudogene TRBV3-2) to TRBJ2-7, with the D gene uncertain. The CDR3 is CASSTPSHSYEQYF. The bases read TGTGCCAGCAGCACCCCGAGCCACTCCTACGAGCAGTACTTC.